This TCR beta chain appears in the sequencing data of a study of blood T cell repertoires in COVID-19. This table comes from immunoSEQ multiplex PCR, and its TCRdb copy is limited to in-frame clones, with some not included. In the table there are tens of thousands of clones, roughly 80% of which are singletons. The sequenced sample was peripheral blood. The sequence came from a man in his sixties or seventies who had recovered from COVID-19.

The CDR3 DNA follows: TGTGCCAGCAGGATACAAAAAAAGGGGCCCGGGGAGCTGTTTTTT. This sequence encodes CASRIQKKGPGELFF. The chain joins TRBV6-5 to TRBJ2-2; tentatively, D is TRBD1 (5 bases). There are 15 residues in the CDR3. Germline V lookup: CDR1 MNHEY, CDR2 SVGAGI. Trimming stripped 6 bases from V and 6 bases from J, with 17 bases between.